These 32 T cell receptor beta chains were sequenced from one sample in a study of blood T cell repertoires in COVID-19 (dated by TCRdb to the early 2020s). Receptor libraries were prepared by the immunoSEQ multiplex PCR assay. As stored in TCRdb, this immuneACCESS dataset retains in-frame rearrangements with V and J assigned. A fraction of the clones does not appear; measured against another copy, unresolved V genes explain less than half of the discrepancy, and the remainder lacks a known reason. This sample lists some 390,000 clones; 75% to 90% were detected once. 1% to 1.3% of the sample is taken by the ten largest. Material for sequencing was PBMCs or T cells enriched from blood (not recorded which). Source of these receptors: a man in his thirties or forties who had recovered from COVID-19.

The CDR3 DNA reads TGTGCCAGTAGCCAGGGGCATTATACCCAAGATACGCAGTATTTT. Residues: CASSQGHYTQDTQYF. The gene calls are TRBV19 and TRBJ2-3; possible D gene TRBD1, 6 bases. CDR1 is LNHDA and CDR2 is SQIVND in the germline V gene (reference sequence). CDR3 size: 15 residues. The V and J ends lost 6 bases and 5 bases respectively, with 18 bases between them.

V is TRBV9 and J is TRBJ1-6; D may be TRBD1 (5 bases). CDR1 SGDLS and CDR2 YYNGEE come from the germline V gene. V was clipped by 4 bases and J by 9 bases, with 14 bases between them. The length of the CDR3 is 14 residues. This CDR3 reads CASSRGDRASPLHF. CDR3 sequence (DNA): TGTGCCAGCAGCCGGGGGGACCGCGCTTCACCCCTCCACTTT. Looking up the rest from reference TRBV9 and TRBJ1-6 gives the full variable domain: DSGVTQTPKHLITATGQRVTLRCSPRSGDLSVYWYQQSLDQGLQFLIQYYNGEERAKGNILERFSAQQFPDLHSELNLSSLELGDSALYFCASSRGDRASPLHFGNGTRLTVT.

In its sample, this clone was seen once. CDR3 protein: CASSQAGAMGTANSPLHF. CDR3 DNA sequence: TGCGCCAGCAGCCAAGCTGGTGCTATGGGGACAGCTAATTCACCCCTCCACTTT. This chain connects TRBV4-1 to TRBJ1-6; 7 positions agree with TRBD1. The J segment lost 6 bases and the V segment lost 1 base, leaving 12 bases of the junction unmatched. The germline CDR1 and CDR2 sequences are MGHRA and YSYEKL. The CDR3 spans 18 residues.

V gene TRBV2 combines with J gene TRBJ1-2, with D hard to call. V was pared by 5 bases and J by 8 bases, with 9 bases between. CDR1 and CDR2 from the germline V gene are SNHLY and FYNNEI. This CDR3 contains 11 residues. CDR3 sequence: CASSTRAGYTF. CDR3 coding DNA: TGTGCCAGCAGTACTAGGGCAGGCTACACCTTC. The whole variable domain, remainder taken from reference TRBV2 and TRBJ1-2, is EPEVTQTPSHQVTQMGQEVILRCVPISNHLYFYWYRQILGQKVEFLVSFYNNEISEKSEIFDDQFSVERPDGSNFTLKIRSTKLEDSAMYFCASSTRAGYTFGSGTRLTVV.

The rearrangement links TRBV11-1 to TRBJ2-2, with 11 bases that match TRBD2. Germline CDR1 SGHAT, CDR2 FQDESV (reference sequence). The CDR3 is 16 residues long. V dropped 3 bases and J dropped 4; count of bases not matched to a gene: 4. The CDR3: CASSFTSGSGTGELFF. CDR3 DNA: TGTGCCAGCAGCTTCACTAGCGGGAGTGGCACCGGGGAGCTGTTTTTT.

The gene calls are TRBV11-2 and TRBJ2-7; unclear D gene. V shed 1 base and J shed 6 bases, with 4 bases lying between them. Germline CDR1 and CDR2: SGHAT and FQNNGV. The CDR3 runs to 11 residues. The CDR3 is CASSLGLEQYF. DNA of the CDR3: TGTGCCAGCAGCTTAGGTCTCGAGCAGTACTTC.

V and J are TRBV28 and TRBJ2-2, with unresolved D. The CDR3 runs to 16 residues. With 6 bases removed from V and 5 bases from J, the gap between germline ends came to 19 bases. Germline CDR1 is MDHEN and CDR2 is SYDVKM. CDR3 in amino acids: CASRSERWKRTGELFF. The DNA of the CDR3 is TGTGCCAGCAGATCCGAAAGATGGAAGAGGACCGGGGAGCTGTTTTTT.

The CDR3 here is CASSERQGRDIQYF. CDR3 bases: TGTGCCAGCAGTGAGAGACAGGGACGGGACATTCAGTACTTC. This chain connects TRBV6-1 to TRBJ2-4; 7 bases fit TRBD1. CDR1 and CDR2 (germline): MNHNS, SASEGT. This CDR3 comprises 14 residues. Trimming at V came to 3 bases and at J to 8 bases, leaving 7 bases not matched to a gene.

The CDR3, as DNA: TGTGCCAGCTCACCTCTTCTAGCGGGCAACAATGAGCAGTTCTTC. Translation: CASSPLLAGNNEQFF. The rearrangement links TRBV18 to TRBJ2-1; TRBD2 matches 8 bases. The length of the CDR3 is 15 residues. Germline V gene data show CDR1 as KGHSH and CDR2 as LQKENI. J was trimmed by 5 bases and V by 3 bases; bases with no gene match: 6. Filled out from reference TRBV18 and TRBJ2-1, the complete variable domain reads NAGVMQNPRHLVRRRGQEARLRCSPMKGHSHVYWYRQLPEEGLKFMVYLQKENIIDESGMPKERFSAEFPKEGPSILRIQQVVRGDSAAYFCASSPLLAGNNEQFFGPGTRLTVL.

The CDR3 bases are TGCGCCAGCAGGTGGAGACAGGGCTCCGGCTACACCTTC. It codes for CASRWRQGSGYTF. V gene TRBV23-1 combines with J gene TRBJ1-2; 7 nucleotides align to TRBD1. TRBV23-1 is known as an ORF, though its function is uncertain. Trimming removed 6 bases from V and 8 bases from J; junction bases left unmatched: 9. The CDR3 has 13 amino acids.

This clone was seen more than once but under ten times. The CDR3 spells CASRVAGDSPLHF. DNA of the CDR3: TGTGCCAGCAGAGTCGCGGGTGATTCACCCCTCCACTTT. This chain connects TRBV7-8 to TRBJ1-6, with D unclear. The CDR3 extends over 13 amino acids. CDR1 SGHVS and CDR2 FQNEAQ come from the germline V gene. Trimming took off 6 bases at V and 8 bases at J, with 11 bases between the two ends.

The V gene is TRBV2, the J gene TRBJ1-2; maybe TRBD1 (6 bases). Deletions cut 6 bases from V and 6 bases from J, with 11 bases between. The CDR3 covers 12 residues. CDR1 and CDR2 from the germline V gene are SNHLY and FYNNEI. In nucleotides, the CDR3 is TGTGCCAGCAGCCGGACAGTGCATGGCTACACCTTC. It encodes CASSRTVHGYTF.

The gene calls are TRBV19 and TRBJ2-7; 9 bases match TRBD2. With 3 bases clipped from V and 5 bases from J, the junction kept 11 bases outside the gene matches. Germline CDR1 is LNHDA and CDR2 is SQIVND (reference sequence). CDR3 length equals 16 residues. CDR3 protein: CASSISRAGGSNEQYF. The CDR3 coding sequence is TGTGCCAGTAGTATCTCGCGAGCGGGAGGAAGTAACGAGCAGTACTTC.

V is TRBV5-1 and J is TRBJ2-3; 11 bases line up with TRBD2. The junction had 9 bases not matched to a gene; V was cut back by 4 bases and J by 5 bases. Germline CDR1 SGHRS, CDR2 YFSETQ. CDR3 length: 16 amino acids. The CDR3 spells CASSDLAGGRGDTQYF. The CDR3 nucleotides read TGCGCCAGCAGCGATCTAGCGGGAGGCCGGGGAGATACGCAGTATTTT.

This clone showed up just once. The V gene is TRBV4-1, the J gene TRBJ2-1; TRBD2 matches at 10 bases. CDR3 size: 18 residues. CDR1 MGHRA and CDR2 YSYEKL come from the germline V gene. Trimming at V came to 4 bases and at J to 4 bases, leaving 13 bases not matched to a gene. CDR3 in DNA: TGCGCCAGCAGCCCCATAAGGGCTAGCGGGAGTATGTACAATGAGCAGTTCTTC. This sequence encodes CASSPIRASGSMYNEQFF.

The gene calls are TRBV5-1 and TRBJ2-3, with D possibly being TRBD2 (6 bases). Trimming took 4 bases from V and 4 from J, leaving 16 bases between them. Germline-derived CDR1 and CDR2 are SGHRS and YFSETQ. The length of the CDR3 is 15 residues. CDR3 in amino acids: CASSPGTGFSDTQYF. CDR3 DNA: TGCGCCAGCAGCCCGGGGACTGGGTTCTCAGATACGCAGTATTTT.

This clone has just one count. This chain uses TRBV5-1 with TRBJ1-1; D possibly corresponds to TRBD1 (6 bases). The CDR3 loop spans 16 amino acids. From germline, CDR1 is SGHRS and CDR2 YFSETQ. V was shortened by 2 bases and J by 1 base, with 15 bases between the two germline ends. The CDR3: CASSLFFSGQNTEAFF. The CDR3 DNA sequence: TGCGCCAGCAGCTTATTTTTTTCGGGACAGAACACTGAAGCTTTCTTT. Full variable domain (outside the CDR3, taken from reference TRBV5-1 and TRBJ1-1): KAGVTQTPRYLIKTRGQQVTLSCSPISGHRSVSWYQQTPGQGLQFLFEYFSETQRNKGNFPGRFSGRQFSNSRSEMNVSTLELGDSALYLCASSLFFSGQNTEAFFGQGTRLTVV.

The chain couples TRBV10-2 to TRBJ2-5, with 9 bases identical to TRBD1. This CDR3 region has 13 residues. Germline V CDR1 and CDR2: WSHSY, SAAADI. V lost 5 bases to trimming and J lost 5 bases; unmatched junction nucleotides: 3. CDR3 in DNA: TGCGCCAGCAGTAGGGACAGGGTGGAGACCCAGTACTTC. Protein sequence: CASSRDRVETQYF.

This sequence joins TRBV10-2 and TRBJ1-2, with TRBD1 identical over 7 bases. V lost 3 bases and J lost 6; bases outside the gene matches: 7. CDR3 size: 14 residues. CDR1 is WSHSY and CDR2 is SAAADI in the germline V gene. The CDR3: CASSESKGQNGYTF. As DNA, the CDR3 is TGCGCCAGCAGTGAATCTAAGGGACAGAATGGCTACACCTTC.

This clone showed up just a few times. V and J are TRBV24-1 and TRBJ2-3; D is uncertain. CDR3 size: 12 residues. Trimming removed 7 bases from V and 0 bases from J, with 4 bases in between. Germline V gene sequence: CDR1 KGHDR, CDR2 SFDVKD. CDR3 nucleotide sequence: TGTGCCACCAGCTCTAGCACAGATACGCAGTATTTT. Amino acids: CATSSSTDTQYF.

The CDR3, as DNA: TGTGCCAGCAGCCAAGAGGAGCGGGTTTACAATGAGCAGTTCTTC. It translates to CASSQEERVYNEQFF. The chain couples TRBV14 to TRBJ2-1; a possible D gene is TRBD2 (6 bases). V dropped 0 bases and J dropped 4 bases, with 10 bases sitting between them. The germline CDR1 and CDR2 sequences are SGHDN and FVKESK. CDR3 size: 15 residues.

V usage is TRBV28 and J usage is TRBJ1-2, with a possible D match to TRBD1 (5 bases). This CDR3 region has 15 residues. Germline assignment: CDR1 MDHEN and CDR2 SYDVKM. V was clipped by 9 bases and J by 4 bases, with 21 bases between them. CDR3 in DNA: TGTGCCAGTTACGTTCCACAGCGGGGCAGCTATGGCTACACCTTC. Translation: CASYVPQRGSYGYTF.

The V gene is TRBV19, the J gene TRBJ2-3, with 8 nucleotides matching TRBD2. Looked up from germline, CDR1 is LNHDA and CDR2 is SQIVND (reference sequence). V was pared by 5 bases and J by 6 bases, with 13 bases of the junction left unmatched. This CDR3 has 16 amino acids. The CDR3 region has the DNA TGTGCCAGTAGTCTCGCAGGGACTAGTACAGGGGATACGCAGTATTTT. Its translation: CASSLAGTSTGDTQYF.

This sequence joins TRBV28 and TRBJ1-1; D remains unclear. Germline CDR1 reads MDHEN; CDR2 reads SYDVKM. V lost 5 bases, J lost 8 bases, and 15 bases lay in between. The CDR3 is made up of 13 amino acids. As DNA, the CDR3 is TGTGCCAGCAGTCCCCTCGGGGATGGGGAAGCTTTCTTT. This encodes CASSPLGDGEAFF.

This chain joins TRBV5-1 and TRBJ2-1, with 9 bases fitting TRBD1. With 2 bases clipped from V and 6 bases from J, the junction kept 6 bases outside the gene matches. This CDR3 comprises 15 residues. Germline CDR1 and CDR2: SGHRS and YFSETQ. In DNA, the CDR3 is TGCGCCAGCAGCTTATCCGGGACAGGGATCAATGAGCAGTTCTTC. Encoded protein: CASSLSGTGINEQFF. The whole variable domain, filled in from reference TRBV5-1 and TRBJ2-1, reads KAGVTQTPRYLIKTRGQQVTLSCSPISGHRSVSWYQQTPGQGLQFLFEYFSETQRNKGNFPGRFSGRQFSNSRSEMNVSTLELGDSALYLCASSLSGTGINEQFFGPGTRLTVL.

This sequence joins TRBV4-1 and TRBJ2-3, with a weak D call TRBD1 (8 bases). The V gene lost 0 bases and the J gene lost 3 bases, with 19 bases spanning the gap. This CDR3 is 18 amino acids long. Germline CDR1 MGHRA, CDR2 YSYEKL. CDR3 in amino acids: CASSQEGRGQGLTDTQYF. The CDR3 coding sequence is TGCGCCAGCAGCCAAGAAGGGCGCGGACAGGGACTAACAGATACGCAGTATTTT.

The rearrangement uses TRBV7-9 and TRBJ1-3; D gene unclear. Trimming removed 1 base from V and 8 bases from J, with 9 bases in between. The CDR3 sequence is 13 residues long. Germline V gene lookup returns CDR1 SEHNR and CDR2 FQNEAQ (reference sequence). The CDR3 DNA reads TGTGCCAGCAGCTTAGTCGGGTTGGACACCATATATTTT. Translating it yields CASSLVGLDTIYF.

This chain uses TRBV12-1 with TRBJ2-1; TRBD2, the table's D call, lacks a check against the DNA. TRBV12-1 is a pseudogene. The CDR3 runs to 17 residues. The DNA of the CDR3 is TGTGCCAGCAGCCCCCCCTGTTGTTTAGCGGCGTCCAATGAGCAGTTCTTC. This translates into CASSPPCCLAASNEQFF.

The genes are TRBV28 and TRBJ1-5, with D perhaps TRBD1 (6 bases). The V end lost 9 bases, the J end lost 6 bases, and 12 bases lay between the germline ends. The CDR3 sequence is 12 residues long. Germline CDR1 and CDR2: MDHEN and SYDVKM. The CDR3 spells CARGKGGQPQHF. For the CDR3, the DNA is TGTGCCAGAGGGAAAGGGGGTCAGCCCCAGCATTTT.

The rearrangement uses TRBV7-9 and TRBJ2-7; the D is unclear. V was trimmed by 0 bases and J by 4 bases, leaving 7 bases between them. The length of the CDR3 is 13 residues. Germline CDR1 is SEHNR and CDR2 is FQNEAQ (reference sequence). The CDR3 loop is CASSLAGPYEQYF. In DNA form, the CDR3 reads TGTGCCAGCAGCTTAGCTGGGCCGTACGAGCAGTACTTC.

The chain links TRBV29-1 to TRBJ2-5, with 7 bases that match TRBD1. CDR3 length equals 12 residues. V shed 6 bases and J 6 bases; nucleotides not matched to a gene: 7. Germline CDR1 reads SQVTM; CDR2 reads ANQGSEA. Here the CDR3 DNA reads TGCAGCGTCTGGGACAGCGCAAAGACCCAGTACTTC. Protein sequence: CSVWDSAKTQYF.

V and J are TRBV18 and TRBJ2-5, with D possibly being TRBD2 (5 bases). Per the germline V gene, CDR1 is KGHSH and CDR2 is LQKENI. The CDR3 runs 16 residues. The V gene lost 1 base and the J gene lost 4 bases, with 16 bases spanning the gap. The CDR3 DNA follows: TGTGCCAGCTCACCACAGGGCGCGGGTTCCGGAGAGACCCAGTACTTC. Protein product: CASSPQGAGSGETQYF.